This T cell receptor (beta chain) appears in the sequencing data of a study of blood T cells in healthy people across ages. General study findings and limits: Lack of knowledge of donor CMV status possibly confounded expanded clonotype changes.

As concerns this clonotype: Antigen: not known.

Together with a sample-barcoded 5' primer, a J-beta primer mix was included in a second PCR lasting roughly 6 to 12 cycles. Tags on each cDNA molecule came from a template-switch adaptor with 12 random nucleotides. Every sample gave at least 2.5 million paired-end reads containing CDR3. TCRdb re-called the 5' RACE reads through MiXCR, storing one row per CDR3 protein. The sample holds 1.5 million to 1.8 million distinct CDR3 sequences, around 40% seen once. The CDR3 totals 15 residues. Germline loops: CDR1 SEHNR, CDR2 FQNEAQ (reference sequence). V was shortened by 7 bases and J by 11 bases, with 26 bases between the two germline ends.

Material: blood. The sequence was obtained from a woman under 30 in good health. This chain uses TRBV7-9 with TRBJ2-5, with a tentative D call TRBD1 (6 bases). The CDR3 coding sequence is TGTGCCAGCAAGCAAGGACAGACCCTTGGGAATGAGCAGTACTTC. This encodes CASKQGQTLGNEQYF.